The 16 T cell receptor beta chains presented below share a single source sample, sequenced in a study of cytomegalovirus exposure and HLA in healthy donors. Primers for the PCR totalled 60 Vbeta and 13 Jbeta. Assay: immunoSEQ multiplex PCR; the TCRdb copy retains only in-frame clones and omits some. The profile shows approximately 220,000 clones, roughly 70% of them singletons. Material for sequencing was PBMCs. Every receptor here comes from a woman in her twenties or thirties in good health and CMV-seronegative.

As for this clone: Distinct nucleotide sequences in the sample also encode this CDR3. The chain is built from TRBV5-1 and TRBJ1-1; a weak D match, TRBD1 (6 bases). The CDR3 extends over 14 amino acids. V was clipped by 3 bases and J by 3 bases, with 12 bases between them. Germline CDR1 reads SGHRS; CDR2 reads YFSETQ. CDR3 residues: CASSSQGRDTEAFF. In DNA form, the CDR3 reads TGCGCCAGCAGCTCACAGGGAAGGGACACTGAAGCTTTCTTT.

The chain recombines TRBV10-2 with TRBJ1-5; D is perhaps TRBD1 (6 bases). The V end lost 8 bases, the J end lost 3 bases, and 11 bases lay between the germline ends. CDR1 is WSHSY and CDR2 is SAAADI in the germline V gene. The CDR3 is 13 amino acids. This CDR3 is CASLTGFNQPQHF. CDR3 DNA: TGCGCCAGCCTGACAGGATTCAATCAGCCCCAGCATTTT.

The V call is TRBV6-1, the J call TRBJ1-4; TRBD1 matches 7 bases. The ends lost 4 bases at V and 7 bases at J; junction bases unmatched: 6. CDR3 size: 14 residues. Germline-derived CDR1 and CDR2 are MNHNS and SASEGT. CDR3 sequence reads: CASSVGTVPEKLFF. The CDR3 nucleotides are TGTGCCAGCAGTGTTGGGACAGTACCTGAAAAACTGTTTTTT.

The chain is built from TRBV4-2 and TRBJ2-3, with D hard to call. The CDR3 totals 13 residues. Germline CDR1 reads LGHNA; CDR2 reads YNFKEQ. The V end was cut by 0 bases, the J end by 4 bases, with 5 bases between. The CDR3 sequence: CASSQDLADTQYF. The DNA for the CDR3 is TGTGCCAGCAGCCAAGATCTCGCAGATACGCAGTATTTT.

The chain links TRBV11-3 to TRBJ1-1; D not certain. CDR1 SGHNT and CDR2 YENEEA come from the germline V gene. The V gene lost 1 base and the J gene lost 0 bases, with 6 bases spanning the gap. There are 14 residues in the CDR3. The CDR3 DNA is TGTGCCAGCAGCTTAGGGCAGATGAACACTGAAGCTTTCTTT. Protein: CASSLGQMNTEAFF.

V gene TRBV6-5 combines with J gene TRBJ1-5, with unresolved D. The CDR3 has 13 amino acids. Per germline, CDR1 MNHEY and CDR2 SVGAGI. The ends were cut back, 5 bases at V and 5 bases at J, with 10 bases in the middle. CDR3 residues: CASSEVADQPQHF. CDR3 sequence (DNA): TGTGCCAGCAGTGAAGTTGCAGATCAGCCCCAGCATTTT.

The V and J genes are TRBV7-9 and TRBJ2-5, with D perhaps matching TRBD2 (5 bases). Germline CDR1 and CDR2: SEHNR and FQNEAQ (reference sequence). The CDR3 runs 15 residues. V lost 5 bases to trimming and J lost 1 base, with 14 bases between them. The CDR3 sequence: CASSPWLAIQETQYF. The CDR3 region has the DNA TGTGCCAGCAGCCCGTGGCTAGCTATCCAAGAGACCCAGTACTTC.

CDR3 sequence: CASTQGAITGELFF. The CDR3, as DNA: TGTGCCAGCACACAGGGGGCAATCACCGGGGAGCTGTTTTTT. This sequence joins TRBV2 and TRBJ2-2; 9 nucleotides agree with TRBD1. V lost 7 bases and J lost 4; bases outside the gene matches: 4. Germline V gene sequence: CDR1 SNHLY, CDR2 FYNNEI. The CDR3 sequence is 14 residues long.

The chain is built from TRBV7-2 and TRBJ2-1, with a possible D match to TRBD2 (5 bases). There are 16 residues in the CDR3. Trimming took off 5 bases at V and 0 bases at J, with 14 bases between the two ends. Germline V CDR1 and CDR2: SGHTA, FQGNSA. The CDR3 DNA sequence: TGTGCCAGCAGCCCCGTGAGGGCGAGCTCCTACAATGAGCAGTTCTTC. Its translation: CASSPVRASSYNEQFF.

The gene calls are TRBV30 and TRBJ2-2, with D tentatively TRBD2 (6 bases). From germline, CDR1 is GTSNPN and CDR2 SVGIG (reference sequence). V dropped 0 bases and J dropped 1 base, with 9 bases sitting between them. The CDR3 runs 15 residues. CDR3 in amino acids: CAWSVLGGNTGELFF. For the CDR3, the DNA is TGTGCCTGGAGTGTACTCGGGGGGAACACCGGGGAGCTGTTTTTT.

The table lists this clone with a count of one. J is TRBJ2-3 and V is TRBV9, with D possibly matching TRBD1 (6 bases). V was pared by 5 bases and J by 4 bases, with 17 bases between. Germline V gene lookup returns CDR1 SGDLS and CDR2 YYNGEE. The CDR3 loop spans 15 amino acids. For the CDR3, the DNA is TGTGCCAGCAGTGCTTGGGACAAACGCCCAGATACGCAGTATTTT. This sequence encodes CASSAWDKRPDTQYF. The variable domain in full, completed from reference TRBV9 and TRBJ2-3, reads DSGVTQTPKHLITATGQRVTLRCSPRSGDLSVYWYQQSLDQGLQFLIQYYNGEERAKGNILERFSAQQFPDLHSELNLSSLELGDSALYFCASSAWDKRPDTQYFGPGTRLTVL.

This clone was picked up a small number of times. This chain uses TRBV6-5 with TRBJ1-2, with 7 positions matching TRBD1. V trimming: 3 bases; J trimming: 5 bases; junction bases outside the gene matches: 3. This CDR3 spans 13 amino acids. Germline loops: CDR1 MNHEY, CDR2 SVGAGI. Here the CDR3 reads CASSYPGQYGYTF. Here the CDR3 DNA reads TGTGCCAGCAGTTATCCGGGACAGTATGGCTACACCTTC.

As regards this clone: The same CDR3 arises from other DNA sequences in this sample as well. The V call is TRBV7-3, the J call TRBJ2-1; 7 nucleotides agree with TRBD2. The length of the CDR3 is 18 residues. The trim removed 1 base at V and 3 bases at J, leaving 12 bases unmatched. CDR1 and CDR2 (germline): SGHTA, FQGTGA. DNA for the CDR3: TGTGCCAGCAGCTTAATGACACCCACTAGCGTAGGCTACAATGAGCAGTTCTTC. This codes for CASSLMTPTSVGYNEQFF.

This sequence joins TRBV4-1 and TRBJ1-6, with a possible D match to TRBD1 (5 bases). There are 13 residues in the CDR3. Germline assignment: CDR1 MGHRA and CDR2 YSYEKL. CDR3 nucleotides: TGCGCTTACAGCCGGGGGGAGGGCTCACCCCTCCACTTT. Amino acid sequence: CAYSRGEGSPLHF.

This chain connects TRBV13 to TRBJ1-2; D is perhaps TRBD1 (6 bases). Trimming cost V 7 bases and J 8 bases, with 20 bases left between them. The CDR3 has 14 residues. Germline V CDR1 and CDR2: PRHDT, FYEKMQ (reference sequence). The CDR3 protein is CASTPSHRVGGYTF. As DNA, the CDR3 is TGTGCCAGCACCCCTTCCCACAGGGTTGGGGGCTACACCTTC.

The gene calls are TRBV4-2 and TRBJ2-5; 15 bases line up with TRBD2. The CDR3 spans 15 residues. The germline CDR1 and CDR2 sequences are LGHNA and YNFKEQ. V lost 3 bases, J lost 5 bases, and 1 base stayed unmatched. The CDR3 loop is CASSQGLAGGETQYF. The DNA of the CDR3 is TGTGCCAGCAGCCAGGGACTAGCGGGAGGCGAGACCCAGTACTTC.